Sequencing of this T cell receptor (beta chain) was carried out in a study of T cells in Graves' hyperthyroidism and ophthalmopathy. Study-level background: Peripheral blood was drawn at first diagnosis, prior to all treatment.

CDR3 length: 13 amino acids. Trimming cost V 6 bases and J 1 base, with 9 bases left between them. Germline CDR1 reads ENHRY; CDR2 reads SYGVKD. Amplification of TCR beta CDR3 regions was performed using RNA transcripts as template. First-round RT-PCR targeting the TCR CDR3 was performed with the HTBI primer set. TCRdb reanalysed the multiplex PCR reads using MiXCR and keeps one entry per CDR3 protein. The table records about 350,000 distinct CDR3 sequences, about a fifth of them present only once. Researchers barred patients who had uncontrolled infection, other autoimmune disease, pregnancy or lactation.

The sequence came from a woman under 30 with Graves' hyperthyroidism. The specimen was blood. The J gene is TRBJ1-1, the V gene TRBV10-3, with D hard to call. The CDR3, as DNA: TGTGCCATCAGCGGCCCAGAGAACACTGAAGCTTTCTTT. Translation gives CAISGPENTEAFF.